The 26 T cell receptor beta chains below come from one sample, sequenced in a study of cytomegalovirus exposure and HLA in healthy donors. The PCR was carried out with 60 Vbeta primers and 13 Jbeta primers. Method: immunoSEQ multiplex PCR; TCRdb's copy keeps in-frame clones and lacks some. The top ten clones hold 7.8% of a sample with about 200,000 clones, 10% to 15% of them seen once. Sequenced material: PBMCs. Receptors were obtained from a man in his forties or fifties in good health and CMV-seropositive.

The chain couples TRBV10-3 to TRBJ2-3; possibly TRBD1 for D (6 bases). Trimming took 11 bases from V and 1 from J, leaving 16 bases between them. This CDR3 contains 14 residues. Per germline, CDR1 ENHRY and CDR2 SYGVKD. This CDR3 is CASGFSGGTDTQYF. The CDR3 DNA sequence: TGTGCCTCGGGGTTTTCAGGGGGCACAGATACGCAGTATTTT.

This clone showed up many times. Here the CDR3 DNA reads TGTGCCAGCAGCCGGGACAGGGGGAATTCACCCCTCCACTTT. This codes for CASSRDRGNSPLHF. The chain uses TRBV5-6 and TRBJ1-6, with TRBD1 identical over 11 bases. J lost 7 bases, V lost 4 bases, and 1 base had no gene match. The CDR3 is 14 residues long. Looked up from germline, CDR1 is SGHDT and CDR2 is YYEEEE.

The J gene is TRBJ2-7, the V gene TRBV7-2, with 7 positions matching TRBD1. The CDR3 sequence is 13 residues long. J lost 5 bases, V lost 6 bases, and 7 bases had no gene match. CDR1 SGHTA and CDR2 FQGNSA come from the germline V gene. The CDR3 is CASSRDRVDEQYV. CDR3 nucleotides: TGTGCCAGCAGTCGAGACAGGGTCGACGAGCAGTACGTC.

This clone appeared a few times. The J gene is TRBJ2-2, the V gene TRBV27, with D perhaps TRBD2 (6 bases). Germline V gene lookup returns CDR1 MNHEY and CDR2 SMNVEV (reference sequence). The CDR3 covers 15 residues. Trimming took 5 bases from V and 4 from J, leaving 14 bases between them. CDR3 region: CASSPTRLFTGELFF. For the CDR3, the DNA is TGTGCCAGCAGTCCGACTAGACTGTTCACCGGGGAGCTGTTTTTT.

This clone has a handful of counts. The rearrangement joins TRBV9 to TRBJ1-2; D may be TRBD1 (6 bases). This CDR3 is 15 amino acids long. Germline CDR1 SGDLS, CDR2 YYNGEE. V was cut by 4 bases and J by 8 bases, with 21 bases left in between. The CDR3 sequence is CASSPLDSAYRGYTF. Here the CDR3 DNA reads TGTGCCAGCAGCCCTTTGGACAGTGCCTACAGGGGCTACACCTTC.

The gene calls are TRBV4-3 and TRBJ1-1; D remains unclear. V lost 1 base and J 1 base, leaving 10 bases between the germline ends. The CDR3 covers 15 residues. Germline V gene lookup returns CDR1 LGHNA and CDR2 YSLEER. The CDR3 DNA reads TGCGCCAGCAGCCAAGGGCCCAGGCGGAACACTGAAGCTTTCTTT. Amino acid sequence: CASSQGPRRNTEAFF.

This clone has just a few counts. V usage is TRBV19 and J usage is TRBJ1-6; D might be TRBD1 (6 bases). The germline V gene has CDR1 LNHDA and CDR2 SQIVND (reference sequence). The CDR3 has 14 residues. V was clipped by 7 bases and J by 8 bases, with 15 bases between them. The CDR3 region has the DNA TGTGCCAGTACCCATAGACAGGCTGATTCACCCCTCCACTTT. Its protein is CASTHRQADSPLHF. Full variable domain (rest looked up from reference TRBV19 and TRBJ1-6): DGGITQSPKYLFRKEGQNVTLSCEQNLNHDAMYWYRQDPGQGLRLIYYSQIVNDFQKGDIAEGYSVSREKKESFPLTVTSAQKNPTAFYLCASTHRQADSPLHFGNGTRLTVT.

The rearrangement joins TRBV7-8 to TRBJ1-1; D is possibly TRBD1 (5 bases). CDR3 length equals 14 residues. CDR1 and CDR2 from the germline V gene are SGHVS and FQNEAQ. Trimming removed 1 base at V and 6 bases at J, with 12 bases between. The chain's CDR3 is CASSLGQGGPEAFF. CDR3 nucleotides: TGTGCCAGCAGCTTAGGCCAGGGAGGCCCTGAAGCTTTCTTT.

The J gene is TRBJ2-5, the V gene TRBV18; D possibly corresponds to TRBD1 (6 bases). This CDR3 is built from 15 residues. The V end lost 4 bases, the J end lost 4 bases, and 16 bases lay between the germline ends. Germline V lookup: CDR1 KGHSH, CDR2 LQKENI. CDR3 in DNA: TGTGCCAGCTCACTACAGGGAACCATCGGAGAGACCCAGTACTTC. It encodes CASSLQGTIGETQYF.

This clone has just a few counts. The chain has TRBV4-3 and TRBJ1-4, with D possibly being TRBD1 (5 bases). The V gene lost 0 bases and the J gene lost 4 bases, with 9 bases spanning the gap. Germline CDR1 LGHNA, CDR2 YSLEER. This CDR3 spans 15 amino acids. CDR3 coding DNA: TGCGCCAGCAGCCAAGATGGCAGGGTTAATGAAAAACTGTTTTTT. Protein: CASSQDGRVNEKLFF.

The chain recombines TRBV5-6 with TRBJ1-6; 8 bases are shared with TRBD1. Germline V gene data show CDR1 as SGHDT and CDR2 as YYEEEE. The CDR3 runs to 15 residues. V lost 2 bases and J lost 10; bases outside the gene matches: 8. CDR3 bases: TGTGCCAGCAGCTTTCCGACAGGGGAAGACTCACCCCTCCACTTT. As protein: CASSFPTGEDSPLHF.

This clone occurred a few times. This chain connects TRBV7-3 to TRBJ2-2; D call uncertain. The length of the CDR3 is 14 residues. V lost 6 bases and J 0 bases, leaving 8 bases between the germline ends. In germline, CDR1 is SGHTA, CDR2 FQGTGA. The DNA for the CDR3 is TGTGCCAGCAGGGAGAGAGCGAACACCGGGGAGCTGTTTTTT. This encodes CASRERANTGELFF.

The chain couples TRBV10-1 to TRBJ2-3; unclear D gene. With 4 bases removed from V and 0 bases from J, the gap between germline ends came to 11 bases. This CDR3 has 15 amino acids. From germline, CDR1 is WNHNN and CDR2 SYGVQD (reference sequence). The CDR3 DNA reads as TGCGCCAGCAGTGCGAGGAGTCCTAGCACAGATACGCAGTATTTT. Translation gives CASSARSPSTDTQYF.

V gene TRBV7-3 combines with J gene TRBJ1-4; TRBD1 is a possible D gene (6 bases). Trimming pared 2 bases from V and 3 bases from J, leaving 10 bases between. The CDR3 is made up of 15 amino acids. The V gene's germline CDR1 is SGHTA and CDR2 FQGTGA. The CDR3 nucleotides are TGTGCCAGCAGCTTAGGCGGACAGCCTAATGAAAAACTGTTTTTT. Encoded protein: CASSLGGQPNEKLFF.

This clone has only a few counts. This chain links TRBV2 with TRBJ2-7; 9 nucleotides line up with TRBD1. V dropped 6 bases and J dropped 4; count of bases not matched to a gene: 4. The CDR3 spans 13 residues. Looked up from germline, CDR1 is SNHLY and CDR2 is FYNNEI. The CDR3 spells CASSRQGVYEQYV. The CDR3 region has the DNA TGTGCCAGCAGCAGACAGGGGGTATACGAGCAGTACGTC.

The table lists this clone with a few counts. CDR3 loop: CASSGERRRGYEQYV. The CDR3 region has the DNA TGCGCCAGCAGTGGTGAACGTCGGAGGGGCTACGAGCAGTACGTC. V and J are TRBV10-1 and TRBJ2-7, with D possibly matching TRBD2 (6 bases). Trimming took off 4 bases at V and 3 bases at J, with 16 bases between the two ends. The CDR3 extends over 15 amino acids. Germline V lookup: CDR1 WNHNN, CDR2 SYGVQD (reference sequence).

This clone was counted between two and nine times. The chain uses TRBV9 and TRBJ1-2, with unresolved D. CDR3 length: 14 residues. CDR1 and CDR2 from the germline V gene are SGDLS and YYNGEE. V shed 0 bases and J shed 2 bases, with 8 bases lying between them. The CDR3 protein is CASSVGRQNYGYTF. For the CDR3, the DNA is TGTGCCAGCAGCGTAGGGAGGCAGAACTATGGCTACACCTTC.

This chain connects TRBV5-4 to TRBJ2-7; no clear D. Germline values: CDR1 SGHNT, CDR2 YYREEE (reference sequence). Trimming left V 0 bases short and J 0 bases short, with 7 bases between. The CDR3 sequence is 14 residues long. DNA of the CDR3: TGTGCCAGCAGCTTGGGGCAGTTCTCCTACGAGCAGTACTTC. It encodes CASSLGQFSYEQYF.

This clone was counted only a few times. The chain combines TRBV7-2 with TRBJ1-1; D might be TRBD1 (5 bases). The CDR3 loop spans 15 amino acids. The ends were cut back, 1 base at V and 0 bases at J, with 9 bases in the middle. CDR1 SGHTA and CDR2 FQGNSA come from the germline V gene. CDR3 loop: CASSLDRYMNTEAFF. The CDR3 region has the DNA TGTGCCAGCAGCTTAGACAGGTACATGAACACTGAAGCTTTCTTT.

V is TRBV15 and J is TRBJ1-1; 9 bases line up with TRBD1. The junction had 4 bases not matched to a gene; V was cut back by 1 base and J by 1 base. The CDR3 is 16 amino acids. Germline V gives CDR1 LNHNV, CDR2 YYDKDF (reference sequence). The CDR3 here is CATSRVVGQGNTEAFF. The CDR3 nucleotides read TGTGCCACCAGCAGAGTTGTGGGACAGGGGAACACTGAAGCTTTCTTT.

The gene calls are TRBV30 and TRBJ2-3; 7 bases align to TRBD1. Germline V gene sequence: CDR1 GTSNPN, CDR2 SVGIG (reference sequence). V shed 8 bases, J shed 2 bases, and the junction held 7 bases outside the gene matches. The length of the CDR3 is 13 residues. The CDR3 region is CARRDRDTDTQYF. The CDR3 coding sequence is TGTGCCAGACGGGACAGAGACACAGATACGCAGTATTTT.

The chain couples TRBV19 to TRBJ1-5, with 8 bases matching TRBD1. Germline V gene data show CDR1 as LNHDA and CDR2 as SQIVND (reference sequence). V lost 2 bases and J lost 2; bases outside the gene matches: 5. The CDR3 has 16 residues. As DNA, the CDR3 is TGTGCCAGTAGTATACGACAGGGGATGGGCAATCAGCCCCAGCATTTT. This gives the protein CASSIRQGMGNQPQHF.

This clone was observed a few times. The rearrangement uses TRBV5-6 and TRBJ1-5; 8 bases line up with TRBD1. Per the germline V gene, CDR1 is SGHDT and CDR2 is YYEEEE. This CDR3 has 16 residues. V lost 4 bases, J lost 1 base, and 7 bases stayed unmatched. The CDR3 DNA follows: TGTGCCAGCAGCATGGGGCAGGGGGCGAGCAATCAGCCCCAGCATTTT. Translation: CASSMGQGASNQPQHF.

The CDR3 loop is CASSLVGGGGQPQHF. The CDR3 nucleotides read TGTGCCAGCAGCTTAGTGGGGGGCGGGGGTCAGCCCCAGCATTTT. The rearrangement joins TRBV7-2 to TRBJ1-5, with TRBD1 as a possible D gene (6 bases). Trimming took off 1 base at V and 6 bases at J, with 13 bases between the two ends. The CDR3 loop spans 15 amino acids. Germline V CDR1 and CDR2: SGHTA, FQGNSA.

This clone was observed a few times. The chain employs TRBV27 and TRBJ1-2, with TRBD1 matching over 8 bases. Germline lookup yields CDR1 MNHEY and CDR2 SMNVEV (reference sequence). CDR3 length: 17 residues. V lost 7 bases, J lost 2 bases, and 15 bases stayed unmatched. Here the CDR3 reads CASTVDRASGRNYGYTF. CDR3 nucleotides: TGTGCCAGCACCGTGGACAGGGCGTCGGGTAGGAACTATGGCTACACCTTC.

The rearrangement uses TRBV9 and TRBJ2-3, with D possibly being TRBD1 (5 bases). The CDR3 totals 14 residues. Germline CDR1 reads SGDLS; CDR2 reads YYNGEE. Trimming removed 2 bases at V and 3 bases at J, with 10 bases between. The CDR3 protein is CASSVGQGTDTQYF. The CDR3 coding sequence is TGTGCCAGCAGCGTGGGGCAGGGTACAGATACGCAGTATTTT.